The next 2 T cell receptor beta chains were all read from a single sample in a study of control samples from healthy donors and cancer patients. This table comes from immunoSEQ multiplex PCR, and its TCRdb copy is limited to in-frame clones, with some not included. The repertoire holds around 120,000 clones, with around nine tenths as singletons. What was sequenced was blood. The receptors stem from a woman between 65 and 79 years old in good health.

The sample holds one count of this clone. This rearrangement joins TRBV5-1 to TRBJ2-5, with D maybe TRBD1 (6 bases). V shed 6 bases and J shed 3 bases, with 15 bases lying between them. Germline V gives CDR1 SGHRS, CDR2 YFSETQ. This CDR3 comprises 14 residues. As DNA, the CDR3 is TGCGCCAGCACCCCCCAGGGGCCCGAAGAGACCCAGTACTTC. Translation: CASTPQGPEETQYF.

The chain employs TRBV5-1 and TRBJ1-3; D is possibly TRBD1 (6 bases). Between the trimmed V and J ends, which lost 4 bases and 9 bases, there was a span of 20 bases. CDR3 size: 15 residues. Germline V gene sequence: CDR1 SGHRS, CDR2 YFSETQ. CDR3 DNA sequence: TGCGCCAGCAGCACTTCCGGACAGAAAGGGGCCACCATATATTTT. This translates into CASSTSGQKGATIYF. The variable domain in full, completed from reference TRBV5-1 and TRBJ1-3, reads KAGVTQTPRYLIKTRGQQVTLSCSPISGHRSVSWYQQTPGQGLQFLFEYFSETQRNKGNFPGRFSGRQFSNSRSEMNVSTLELGDSALYLCASSTSGQKGATIYFGEGSWLTVV.